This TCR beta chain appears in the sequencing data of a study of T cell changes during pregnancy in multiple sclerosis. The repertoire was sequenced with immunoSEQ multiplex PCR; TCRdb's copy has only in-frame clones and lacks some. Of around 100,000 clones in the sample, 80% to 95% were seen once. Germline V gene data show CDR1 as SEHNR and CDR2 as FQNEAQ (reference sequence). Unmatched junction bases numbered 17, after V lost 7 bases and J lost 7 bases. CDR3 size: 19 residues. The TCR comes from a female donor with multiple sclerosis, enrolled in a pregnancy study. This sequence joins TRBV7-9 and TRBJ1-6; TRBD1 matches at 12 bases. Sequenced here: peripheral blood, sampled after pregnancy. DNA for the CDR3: TGTGCCAGCACCGACTCGCCGGGACAGGGGGCGTCAGGGAATTCACCCCTCCACTTT. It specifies CASTDSPGQGASGNSPLHF.